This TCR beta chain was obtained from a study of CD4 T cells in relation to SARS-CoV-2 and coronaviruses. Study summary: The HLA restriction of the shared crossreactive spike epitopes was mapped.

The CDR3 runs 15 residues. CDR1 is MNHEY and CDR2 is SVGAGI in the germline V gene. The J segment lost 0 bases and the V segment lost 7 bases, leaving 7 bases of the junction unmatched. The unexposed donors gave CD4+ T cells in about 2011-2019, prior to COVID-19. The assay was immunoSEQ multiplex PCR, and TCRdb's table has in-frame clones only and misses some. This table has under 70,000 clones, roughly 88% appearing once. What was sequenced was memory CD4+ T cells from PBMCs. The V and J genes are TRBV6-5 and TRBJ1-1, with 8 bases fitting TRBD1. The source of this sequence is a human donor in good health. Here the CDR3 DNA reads TGTGCCAGCAAACCCCAGGGGGCCATGAACACTGAAGCTTTCTTT. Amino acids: CASKPQGAMNTEAFF.